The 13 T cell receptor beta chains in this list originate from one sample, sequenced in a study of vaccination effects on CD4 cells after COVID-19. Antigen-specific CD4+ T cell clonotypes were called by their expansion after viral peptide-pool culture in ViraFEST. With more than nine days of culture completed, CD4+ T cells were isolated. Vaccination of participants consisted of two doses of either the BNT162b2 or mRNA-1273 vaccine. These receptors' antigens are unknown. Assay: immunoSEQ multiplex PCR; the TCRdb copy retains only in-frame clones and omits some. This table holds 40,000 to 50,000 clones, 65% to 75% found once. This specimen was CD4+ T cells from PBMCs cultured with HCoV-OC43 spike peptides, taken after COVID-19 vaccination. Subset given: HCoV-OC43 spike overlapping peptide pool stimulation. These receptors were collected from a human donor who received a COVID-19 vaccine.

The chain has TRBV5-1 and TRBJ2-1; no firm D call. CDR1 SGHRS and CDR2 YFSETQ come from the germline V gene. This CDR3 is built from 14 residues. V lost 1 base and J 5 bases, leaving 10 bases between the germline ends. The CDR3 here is CASSLPGPDNEQFF. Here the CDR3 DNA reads TGCGCCAGCAGCTTGCCCGGACCGGACAATGAGCAGTTCTTC.

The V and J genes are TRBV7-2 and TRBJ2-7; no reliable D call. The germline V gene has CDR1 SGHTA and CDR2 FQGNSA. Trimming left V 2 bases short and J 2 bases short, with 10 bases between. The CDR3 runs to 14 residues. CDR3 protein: CASSLLPTAYEQYF. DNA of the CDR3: TGTGCCAGCAGCTTATTACCAACCGCCTACGAGCAGTACTTC.

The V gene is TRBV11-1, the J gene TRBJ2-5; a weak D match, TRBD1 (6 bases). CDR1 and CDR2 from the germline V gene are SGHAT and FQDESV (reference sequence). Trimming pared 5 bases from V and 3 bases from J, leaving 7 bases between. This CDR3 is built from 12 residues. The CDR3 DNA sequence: TGTGCCAGCAGCGCAGGGGAAGAGACCCAGTACTTC. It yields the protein CASSAGEETQYF.

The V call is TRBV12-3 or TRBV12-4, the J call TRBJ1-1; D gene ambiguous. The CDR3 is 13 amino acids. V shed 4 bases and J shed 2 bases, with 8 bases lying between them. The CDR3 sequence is CASSYIQNTEAFF. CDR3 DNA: TGTGCCAGCAGTTACATTCAAAACACTGAAGCTTTCTTT.

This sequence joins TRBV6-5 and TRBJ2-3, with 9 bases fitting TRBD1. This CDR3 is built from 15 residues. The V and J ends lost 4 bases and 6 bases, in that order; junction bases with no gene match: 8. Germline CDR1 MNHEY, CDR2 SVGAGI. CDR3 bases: TGTGCCAGCAGTTGGGGACAGGGACTTTATGATACGCAGTATTTT. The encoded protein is CASSWGQGLYDTQYF.

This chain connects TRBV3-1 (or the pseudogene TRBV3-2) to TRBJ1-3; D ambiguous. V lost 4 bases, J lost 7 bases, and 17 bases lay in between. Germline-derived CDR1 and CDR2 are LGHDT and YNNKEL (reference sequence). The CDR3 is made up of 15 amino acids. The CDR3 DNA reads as TGTGCCAGCAGCCTGGCGGACCACGTTTGGAACACCATATATTTT. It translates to CASSLADHVWNTIYF.

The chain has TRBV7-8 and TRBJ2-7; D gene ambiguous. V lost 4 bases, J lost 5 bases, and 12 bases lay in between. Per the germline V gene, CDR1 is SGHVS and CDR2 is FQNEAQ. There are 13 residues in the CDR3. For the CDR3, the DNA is TGTGCCAGCAGCTCCTACCTAGTCCACGAGCAGTACTTC. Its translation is CASSSYLVHEQYF.

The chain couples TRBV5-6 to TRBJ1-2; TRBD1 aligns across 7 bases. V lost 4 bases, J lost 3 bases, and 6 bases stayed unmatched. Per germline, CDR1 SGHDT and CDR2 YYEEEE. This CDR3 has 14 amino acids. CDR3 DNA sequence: TGTGCCAGCAGCCAGGACAGGTTCGACTATGGCTACACCTTC. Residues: CASSQDRFDYGYTF.

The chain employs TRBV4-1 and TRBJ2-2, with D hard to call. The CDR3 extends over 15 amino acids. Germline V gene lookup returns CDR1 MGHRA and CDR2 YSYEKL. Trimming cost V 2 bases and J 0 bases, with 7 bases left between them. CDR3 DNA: TGCGCCAGCAGCCAACGGAGTGCGAACACCGGGGAGCTGTTTTTT. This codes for CASSQRSANTGELFF.

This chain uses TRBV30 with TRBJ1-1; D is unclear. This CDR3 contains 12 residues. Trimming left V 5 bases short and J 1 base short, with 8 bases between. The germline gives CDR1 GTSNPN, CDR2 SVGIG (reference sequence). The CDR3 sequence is CAWGFSNTEAFF. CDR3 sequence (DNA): TGTGCCTGGGGATTCTCGAACACTGAAGCTTTCTTT.

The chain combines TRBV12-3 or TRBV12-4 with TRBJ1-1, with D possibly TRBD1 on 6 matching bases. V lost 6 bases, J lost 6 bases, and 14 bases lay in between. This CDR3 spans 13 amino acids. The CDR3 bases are TGTGCCAGCAGCCTCGACAGGATATCTGAAGCTTTCTTT. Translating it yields CASSLDRISEAFF.

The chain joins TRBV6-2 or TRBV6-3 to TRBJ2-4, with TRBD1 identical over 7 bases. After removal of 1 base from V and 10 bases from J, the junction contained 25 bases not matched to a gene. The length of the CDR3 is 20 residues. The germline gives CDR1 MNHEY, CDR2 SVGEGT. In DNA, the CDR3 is TGTGCCAGCAGTTACTTTAGGACTTTCGAGGGGGCGGTTTGGTATGAGATTCAGTACTTC. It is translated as CASSYFRTFEGAVWYEIQYF.

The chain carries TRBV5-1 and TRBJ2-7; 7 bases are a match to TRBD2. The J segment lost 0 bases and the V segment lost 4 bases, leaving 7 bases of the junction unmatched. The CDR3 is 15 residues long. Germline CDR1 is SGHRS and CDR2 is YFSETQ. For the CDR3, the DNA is TGCGCCAGCAGCCCGGGCGGGGGTGACTCCTACGAGCAGTACTTC. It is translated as CASSPGGGDSYEQYF.